This T cell receptor (beta chain) is drawn from a study of T-cell reconstitution after alpha-beta-depleted transplantation in children. Overall study results and limits: In patients about two months after transplant, alpha-beta T cells reportedly arose from several hundred expanded graft clones. T-cell numbers and diversity, one year after transplant, stemmed largely from T cells that were newly produced.

Preparation of the TCRbeta library used unique molecular identifiers. TCRdb itself ran the PCR reads through MiXCR, one entry per CDR3 protein. Here the sample spans around 700,000 distinct CDR3 sequences, under 15% being singletons. In its sample, this clonotype was seen a few times. What it recognizes is unknown. This clonotype was sampled from a girl between 2 and 10 years old with congenital amegakaryocytic thrombocytopenia, due to receive a stem cell transplant. The sequencing here drew on PBMCs, taken before TCRalphabeta/CD19-depleted stem cell transplant.

The DNA for the CDR3 is TGCGCCAGCAGCTGGACAGGGGGCCAGGGAACCGGGGAGCTGTTTTTT. Its protein is CASSWTGGQGTGELFF. The chain joins TRBV5-1 to TRBJ2-2, with 11 bases that match TRBD1. Germline lookup yields CDR1 SGHRS and CDR2 YFSETQ. The CDR3 has 16 amino acids. Trimming at V came to 3 bases and at J to 5 bases, leaving 6 bases not matched to a gene. Based on the CDR3 plus reference TRBV5-1 and TRBJ2-2, the full variable domain is KAGVTQTPRYLIKTRGQQVTLSCSPISGHRSVSWYQQTPGQGLQFLFEYFSETQRNKGNFPGRFSGRQFSNSRSEMNVSTLELGDSALYLCASSWTGGQGTGELFFGEGSRLTVL.